The 20 T cell receptor beta chains reported below all come from one sample, sequenced in a study of T cell responses to AZD1222 COVID-19 vaccine (dated by TCRdb to the early 2020s). Receptors were amplified or captured by the immunoSEQ multiplex PCR assay. TCRdb obtained this table from immuneACCESS and retained in-frame rearrangements with V and J assigned. These tables miss some clones; where compared with another copy, unresolved V genes account for less than half of the shortfall, and the remainder is unexplained. This sample is represented by around 100,000 clones; around 90% of them were singletons. Jointly, the top ten make up over 1.5% of the sample. The time point tag for this specimen amounts to: baseline before first vaccination. The specimen comprised peripheral blood, sampled on day 0 of AZD1222 vaccination. These receptors came from an adult in good health.

V gene TRBV5-1 combines with J gene TRBJ1-6; 10 bases are a match to TRBD1. Germline V lookup: CDR1 SGHRS, CDR2 YFSETQ. Trimming cost V 9 bases and J 5 bases; bases outside gene matches: 2. This CDR3 is built from 13 residues. CDR3 in DNA: TGCGCCACCGGACAGGGGGATAATTCACCCCTCCACTTT. Its translation: CATGQGDNSPLHF.

The chain couples TRBV24-1 to TRBJ2-3; D is unclear. V was pared by 0 bases and J by 7 bases, with 4 bases between. The germline CDR1 and CDR2 sequences are KGHDR and SFDVKD. The CDR3 has 12 amino acids. CDR3 sequence: CATSDLKNTQYF. The CDR3 nucleotides are TGTGCCACCAGTGATTTGAAAAATACGCAGTATTTT.

V gene TRBV5-8 combines with J gene TRBJ2-7, with TRBD1 matching 7 bases. V lost 4 bases to trimming and J lost 1 base; unmatched junction nucleotides: 14. The CDR3 has 17 residues. The germline CDR1 and CDR2 sequences are SGHTS and YDEGEE. CDR3 sequence (DNA): TGTGCCAGCAGCCGCCGTCTTGGGACAGATCTATCCTACGAGCAGTACTTC. This sequence encodes CASSRRLGTDLSYEQYF. Complete variable domain (other parts from reference TRBV5-8 and TRBJ2-7): EAGVTQSPTHLIKTRGQQATLRCSPISGHTSVYWYQQALGLGLQFLLWYDEGEERNRGNFPPRFSGRQFPNYSSELNVNALELEDSALYLCASSRRLGTDLSYEQYFGPGTRLTVT.

The chain recombines TRBV5-4 with TRBJ1-3; D possibly corresponds to TRBD1 (5 bases). This CDR3 has 15 residues. Trimming pared 4 bases from V and 4 bases from J, leaving 15 bases between. CDR1 SGHNT and CDR2 YYREEE come from the germline V gene (reference sequence). The CDR3 here is CASSPGLLKGNTIYF. The CDR3 DNA reads TGTGCCAGCAGCCCGGGACTCCTGAAGGGAAACACCATATATTTT.

This clone was seen once. J is TRBJ2-5 and V is TRBV5-1; 9 bases fit TRBD1. CDR1 SGHRS and CDR2 YFSETQ come from the germline V gene. The CDR3 covers 14 residues. V shed 4 bases, J shed 4 bases, and the junction held 5 bases outside the gene matches. The CDR3 loop reads CASSPRDRVETQYF. The CDR3 DNA is TGCGCCAGCAGCCCAAGGGACAGGGTAGAGACCCAGTACTTC.

The V call is TRBV30, the J call TRBJ1-5; perhaps TRBD1 as D (5 bases). The CDR3 has 16 amino acids. Per the germline V gene, CDR1 is GTSNPN and CDR2 is SVGIG (reference sequence). V gave up 0 bases and J gave up 0 bases, with 12 bases separating them. The chain's CDR3 is CAWSVGHTHSNQPQHF. DNA for the CDR3: TGTGCCTGGAGTGTGGGGCACACGCATAGCAATCAGCCCCAGCATTTT.

This chain uses TRBV28 with TRBJ1-2; D is possibly TRBD1 (6 bases). Between the trimmed V and J ends, which lost 10 bases and 1 base, there was a span of 19 bases. Germline CDR1 MDHEN, CDR2 SYDVKM. The CDR3 runs 15 residues. For the CDR3, the DNA is TGTGCCATCACGAGGGTCGGGGGCTATAACTATGGCTACACCTTC. This translates into CAITRVGGYNYGYTF.

The chain has TRBV5-1 and TRBJ2-7, with D uncertain. Trimming pared 3 bases from V and 0 bases from J, leaving 7 bases between. The CDR3 runs 13 residues. CDR1 is SGHRS and CDR2 is YFSETQ in the germline V gene. The CDR3 DNA reads TGCGCCAGCAGCTACCGAAGCTCCTACGAGCAGTACTTC. It yields the protein CASSYRSSYEQYF.

The chain is built from TRBV18 and TRBJ1-1, with D unclear. The germline CDR1 and CDR2 sequences are KGHSH and LQKENI. V was clipped by 3 bases and J by 2 bases, with 4 bases between them. The CDR3 consists of 12 residues. CDR3 protein: CASSPLNTEAFF. CDR3 DNA sequence: TGTGCCAGCTCACCCTTAAACACTGAAGCTTTCTTT.

As DNA, the CDR3 is TGTGCCAGCAGCTCGACAGGGGGCTTATTTAATTCACCCCTCCACTTT. It specifies CASSSTGGLFNSPLHF. The chain employs TRBV7-8 and TRBJ1-6; TRBD1 matches 10 bases. Germline-derived CDR1 and CDR2 are SGHVS and FQNEAQ. After removal of 4 bases from V and 6 bases from J, the junction contained 6 bases not matched to a gene. The CDR3 covers 16 residues.

This clone was detected only once. This chain joins TRBV5-1 and TRBJ2-7; TRBD1 matches 7 bases. Germline loops: CDR1 SGHRS, CDR2 YFSETQ. The CDR3 has 14 amino acids. Losses at the gene ends were 0 bases for V and 4 bases for J; bases not matched to a gene: 4. The CDR3 loop reads CASSLGDSFYEQYF. DNA for the CDR3: TGCGCCAGCAGCTTGGGGGACAGTTTTTACGAGCAGTACTTC.

The chain joins TRBV7-2 to TRBJ1-1, with D possibly matching TRBD1 (5 bases). Germline-derived CDR1 and CDR2 are SGHTA and FQGNSA. V lost 4 bases to trimming and J lost 3 bases, with 18 bases between them. This CDR3 is 16 amino acids long. For the CDR3, the DNA is TGTGCCAGCAGCTCCCAGATCCAGGGTCCGGACACTGAAGCTTTCTTT. Protein: CASSSQIQGPDTEAFF.

The V and J genes are TRBV10-2 and TRBJ1-2; D may be TRBD1 (6 bases). With 0 bases removed from V and 6 bases from J, the gap between germline ends came to 17 bases. The CDR3 spans 16 residues. Per germline, CDR1 WSHSY and CDR2 SAAADI. The CDR3 here is CASSESGGRGPDGYTF. CDR3 DNA sequence: TGCGCCAGCAGTGAGTCGGGGGGACGGGGGCCTGATGGCTACACCTTC.

This rearrangement joins TRBV19 to TRBJ2-7; D unresolved. The germline CDR1 and CDR2 sequences are LNHDA and SQIVND (reference sequence). Trimming took 0 bases from V and 3 from J, leaving 3 bases between them. There are 12 residues in the CDR3. The CDR3 coding sequence is TGTGCCAGTAGTATAGATCGCTACGAGCAGTACTTC. This sequence encodes CASSIDRYEQYF.

The chain employs TRBV29-1 and TRBJ2-5; no reliable D call. The CDR3 has 12 amino acids. CDR1 and CDR2 (germline): SQVTM, ANQGSEA. Trimming left V 1 base short and J 5 bases short, with 8 bases between. The CDR3 DNA sequence: TGCAGCGTTGAAGGAGGATCGGAGACCCAGTACTTC. Translating it yields CSVEGGSETQYF.

The chain links TRBV6-6 to TRBJ1-1; 11 bases are a match to TRBD1. This CDR3 is 16 amino acids long. Germline CDR1 and CDR2: MNHNY and SVGAGI (reference sequence). V dropped 4 bases and J dropped 5; count of bases not matched to a gene: 9. CDR3: CASSSTGQGAFTEAFF. CDR3 in DNA: TGTGCCAGCAGTTCCACCGGACAGGGGGCTTTTACTGAAGCTTTCTTT.

V gene TRBV15 combines with J gene TRBJ1-6, with D unresolved. Germline CDR1 and CDR2: LNHNV and YYDKDF (reference sequence). This CDR3 has 14 residues. V was shortened by 1 base and J by 13 bases, with 14 bases between the two germline ends. CDR3 coding DNA: TGTGCCACCAGCAGAGGCCGAGGGTATGGGCCCCTCCACTTT. Protein product: CATSRGRGYGPLHF.

The chain is built from TRBV2 and TRBJ2-7; 13 bases align to TRBD2. The CDR3 length is 17 residues. Unmatched junction bases numbered 14, after V lost 7 bases and J lost 5 bases. The V gene's germline CDR1 is SNHLY and CDR2 FYNNEI. The CDR3 nucleotides read TGTGCCAGCAACTCACTAGCCGGGACTAGCGGGATGGACGAGCAGTACTTC. Translating it yields CASNSLAGTSGMDEQYF.

The chain combines TRBV28 with TRBJ1-2; no clear D gene. Per germline, CDR1 MDHEN and CDR2 SYDVKM. The CDR3 consists of 13 residues. Trimming cost V 3 bases and J 4 bases, with 9 bases left between them. CDR3 protein: CASSLEKGYGYTF. CDR3 bases: TGTGCCAGCAGTTTGGAGAAGGGCTATGGCTACACCTTC.

V gene TRBV5-1 combines with J gene TRBJ1-2, with a weak D call TRBD1 (5 bases). With 2 bases removed from V and 3 bases from J, the gap between germline ends came to 11 bases. Germline V lookup: CDR1 SGHRS, CDR2 YFSETQ. The CDR3 length is 14 residues. The CDR3 loop reads CASSLVGADYGYTF. In DNA form, the CDR3 reads TGCGCCAGCAGCTTAGTAGGGGCTGACTATGGCTACACCTTC.